The next 25 T cell receptor beta chains were all read from a single sample in a study of blood T cell repertoires in COVID-19. Only in-frame clones appear in the TCRdb table, and some are missing; sequencing was by immunoSEQ multiplex PCR. The sample holds about 160,000 clones, roughly four fifths seen once. The sample taken for sequencing was peripheral blood. These receptors were taken from an older man who had recovered from COVID-19.

This clone is a singleton in its sample. V and J are TRBV7-6 and TRBJ1-3; possibly TRBD1 for D (5 bases). The CDR3 consists of 15 residues. The V end was cut by 2 bases, the J end by 1 base, with 9 bases between. Germline-derived CDR1 and CDR2 are SGHVS and FNYEAQ. The CDR3 spells CASSLQSGSGNTIYF. The DNA of the CDR3 is TGTGCCAGCAGCTTACAATCAGGGTCTGGAAACACCATATATTTT.

This clone appeared a few times. The V call is TRBV10-3, the J call TRBJ2-3; 10 nucleotides line up with TRBD2. There are 18 residues in the CDR3. Trimming cost V 8 bases and J 1 base; bases outside gene matches: 15. Germline CDR1 ENHRY, CDR2 SYGVKD. CDR3 DNA sequence: TGTGCCATCTCGGTGGGAGCGGGAGGGCCTTTTGGCACAGATACGCAGTATTTT. Its protein product is CAISVGAGGPFGTDTQYF.

The chain combines TRBV7-8 with TRBJ1-2; D ambiguous. Looked up from germline, CDR1 is SGHVS and CDR2 is FQNEAQ. The ends were cut back, 3 bases at V and 8 bases at J, with 10 bases in the middle. CDR3 size: 12 residues. CDR3 DNA sequence: TGTGCCAGCAGCTTGACGGGTCGAGGCTACACCTTC. Translation: CASSLTGRGYTF.

The rearrangement joins TRBV19 to TRBJ2-1; weak D call: TRBD2 (5 bases). CDR1 and CDR2 (germline): LNHDA, SQIVND (reference sequence). Trimming took off 3 bases at V and 4 bases at J, with 10 bases between the two ends. This CDR3 comprises 14 residues. The CDR3 DNA follows: TGTGCCAGTAGTATGGGCAGCGGATACAATGAGCAGTTCTTC. It codes for CASSMGSGYNEQFF.

J is TRBJ2-5 and V is TRBV5-1; 10 bases agree with TRBD1. With 2 bases clipped from V and 5 bases from J, the junction kept 6 bases outside the gene matches. The germline gives CDR1 SGHRS, CDR2 YFSETQ. This CDR3 comprises 15 residues. The CDR3 protein is CASSLQTGGSETQYF. In DNA, the CDR3 is TGCGCCAGCAGCTTACAGACAGGGGGCAGTGAGACCCAGTACTTC.

This chain links TRBV5-1 with TRBJ2-2, with 7 bases aligning to TRBD2. V dropped 2 bases and J dropped 6; count of bases not matched to a gene: 1. Looked up from germline, CDR1 is SGHRS and CDR2 is YFSETQ. The CDR3 length is 13 residues. The CDR3 here is CASSFRGAGELFF. CDR3 DNA sequence: TGCGCCAGCAGCTTCCGGGGGGCCGGGGAGCTGTTTTTT.

This clone showed up just a few times. V usage is TRBV5-1 and J usage is TRBJ1-1, with D possibly being TRBD1 (5 bases). Germline V gene data show CDR1 as SGHRS and CDR2 as YFSETQ. The CDR3 loop spans 15 amino acids. V shed 3 bases and J shed 4 bases, with 16 bases lying between them. This CDR3 is CASSSGVGEGTEAFF. The CDR3 bases are TGCGCCAGCAGCTCGGGGGTTGGCGAGGGCACTGAAGCTTTCTTT.

This clone appeared once. The V gene is TRBV11-2, the J gene TRBJ1-4, with a weak D call TRBD1 (5 bases). This CDR3 comprises 12 residues. V was cut by 5 bases and J by 13 bases, with 14 bases left in between. Germline CDR1 is SGHAT and CDR2 is FQNNGV. The CDR3 nucleotides read TGTGCCAGCAGCCCTACCCAGGGAGGACTGTTTTTT. Protein product: CASSPTQGGLFF.

The chain carries TRBV5-4 and TRBJ2-7; possible D gene TRBD1, 6 bases. The CDR3 has 17 residues. Germline assignment: CDR1 SGHNT and CDR2 YYREEE (reference sequence). V dropped 4 bases and J dropped 6 bases, with 26 bases sitting between them. The CDR3 DNA sequence: TGTGCCAGCAGCCCGGAAGTGGGATCCAGGGGTCCTACCGAGCAGTACTTC. Translation gives CASSPEVGSRGPTEQYF.

V and J are TRBV2 and TRBJ2-3, with 8 bases matching TRBD2. J was trimmed by 8 bases and V by 6 bases; bases with no gene match: 13. This CDR3 comprises 15 residues. Germline values: CDR1 SNHLY, CDR2 FYNNEI. CDR3 residues: CASRRLGLAGGTQYF. Written as DNA, the CDR3 is TGTGCCAGCAGAAGGCTAGGGCTAGCGGGCGGTACGCAGTATTTT.

The chain couples TRBV11-2 to TRBJ1-2; D possibly corresponds to TRBD1 (5 bases). V gave up 6 bases and J gave up 3 bases, with 20 bases separating them. The CDR3 runs to 16 residues. From germline, CDR1 is SGHAT and CDR2 FQNNGV. CDR3 amino acids: CASRPLMGGTYYGYTF. The CDR3 DNA follows: TGTGCCAGCAGACCCCTGATGGGGGGGACCTACTATGGCTACACCTTC.

The V call is TRBV14, the J call TRBJ2-7; D uncertain. Deletions cut 0 bases from V and 7 bases from J, with 10 bases between. The length of the CDR3 is 13 residues. Per germline, CDR1 SGHDN and CDR2 FVKESK. CDR3 in DNA: TGTGCCAGCAGCCAAGAACATCCGTGGGAGCAGTACTTC. This gives the protein CASSQEHPWEQYF.

The chain uses TRBV19 and TRBJ2-1; TRBD2 matches at 12 bases. Germline V gene sequence: CDR1 LNHDA, CDR2 SQIVND (reference sequence). Losses at the gene ends were 5 bases for V and 6 bases for J; bases not matched to a gene: 11. The CDR3 has 17 amino acids. DNA for the CDR3: TGTGCCAGTAGTTTCTCCCCTAGCGGGAGGGGGATCAATGAGCAGTTCTTC. Encoded protein: CASSFSPSGRGINEQFF.

This clone was observed a single time. The chain carries TRBV2 and TRBJ2-1; TRBD2 matches at 15 bases. V lost 7 bases and J lost 7; bases outside the gene matches: 5. The CDR3 consists of 15 residues. From germline, CDR1 is SNHLY and CDR2 FYNNEI. The CDR3 is CASKTGLAGGNEQFF. The DNA of the CDR3 is TGTGCCAGCAAGACGGGACTAGCGGGAGGAAATGAGCAGTTCTTC. The full variable domain, with the rest looked up from reference TRBV2 and TRBJ2-1, is EPEVTQTPSHQVTQMGQEVILRCVPISNHLYFYWYRQILGQKVEFLVSFYNNEISEKSEIFDDQFSVERPDGSNFTLKIRSTKLEDSAMYFCASKTGLAGGNEQFFGPGTRLTVL.

This clone came up once. The CDR3 here is CASSPVSDGYTF. The CDR3, as DNA: TGTGCCAGCAGCCCCGTATCAGATGGCTACACCTTC. The J gene is TRBJ1-2, the V gene TRBV7-9; D gene unclear. V lost 5 bases and J 6 bases, leaving 10 bases between the germline ends. This CDR3 spans 12 amino acids. CDR1 and CDR2 from the germline V gene are SEHNR and FQNEAQ (reference sequence).

The chain links TRBV28 to TRBJ1-2; D perhaps matches TRBD1 (5 bases). CDR3 length: 14 residues. V lost 10 bases to trimming and J lost 6 bases, with 21 bases between them. Germline CDR1 is MDHEN and CDR2 is SYDVKM. CDR3 in amino acids: CATLSHPGQNGYTF. CDR3 sequence (DNA): TGTGCCACCCTAAGCCATCCAGGGCAGAATGGCTACACCTTC.

This clone was seen a few times. Other nucleotide sequences from this sample produce the same CDR3. The J gene is TRBJ2-3, the V gene TRBV7-3; 8 positions agree with TRBD2. There are 14 residues in the CDR3. Trimming removed 1 base from V and 5 bases from J; junction bases left unmatched: 2. Germline V gene lookup returns CDR1 SGHTA and CDR2 FQGTGA. The CDR3 region is CASSLNGRGDTQYF. The CDR3 coding sequence is TGTGCCAGCAGCTTAAACGGGAGGGGAGATACGCAGTATTTT. Variable domain in full (rest from reference TRBV7-3 and TRBJ2-3): GAGVSQTPSNKVTEKGKYVELRCDPISGHTALYWYRQSLGQGPEFLIYFQGTGAADDSGLPNDRFFAVRPEGSVSTLKIQRTERGDSAVYLCASSLNGRGDTQYFGPGTRLTVL.

CDR3: CASSISASSSQPQHF. In nucleotides, the CDR3 is TGTGCCAGTAGTATATCAGCGTCCTCGAGCCAGCCCCAGCATTTT. The chain couples TRBV19 to TRBJ1-5; no definite D call. The CDR3 extends over 15 amino acids. Germline V gene sequence: CDR1 LNHDA, CDR2 SQIVND (reference sequence). Deletions cut 2 bases from V and 7 bases from J, with 15 bases between.

This chain joins TRBV27 and TRBJ1-5; a possible D gene is TRBD1 (5 bases). The germline CDR1 and CDR2 sequences are MNHEY and SMNVEV (reference sequence). The V gene lost 0 bases and the J gene lost 0 bases, with 15 bases spanning the gap. CDR3 length: 18 amino acids. The CDR3 nucleotides read TGTGCCAGCAGTTTATCGGCCCCGGGGGGAGATAGCAATCAGCCCCAGCATTTT. This encodes CASSLSAPGGDSNQPQHF.

The chain carries TRBV5-1 and TRBJ1-2; 10 bases align to TRBD1. Germline V gene data show CDR1 as SGHRS and CDR2 as YFSETQ. Unmatched junction bases numbered 4, after V lost 3 bases and J lost 5 bases. The CDR3 runs 14 residues. Written as DNA, the CDR3 is TGCGCCAGCAGCTCGGACAGGGGGAGGTATGGCTACACCTTC. Residues: CASSSDRGRYGYTF.

V is TRBV2 and J is TRBJ2-2, with D unclear. The CDR3 extends over 12 amino acids. CDR1 is SNHLY, CDR2 FYNNEI, per germline. V was cut by 5 bases and J by 3 bases, with 4 bases left in between. The CDR3 DNA is TGTGCCAGCAGTCCTTACACCGGGGAGCTGTTTTTT. This gives the protein CASSPYTGELFF.

The rearrangement joins TRBV6-2 or TRBV6-3 to TRBJ2-4; 10 nucleotides align to TRBD2. V shed 2 bases and J 6 bases; nucleotides not matched to a gene: 19. The CDR3 extends over 20 amino acids. Germline V gene lookup returns CDR1 MNHEY and CDR2 SVGEGT. DNA for the CDR3: TGTGCCAGCAGTTACAATCCCCTAGCGGGAGAGAGTGGGTTGAGAAACATTCAGTACTTC. Translation gives CASSYNPLAGESGLRNIQYF.

This clone is a singleton in its sample. The chain carries TRBV2 and TRBJ1-4, with TRBD1 identical over 7 bases. The V segment lost 10 bases and the J segment 3 bases; nucleotides outside the gene matches: 8. The CDR3 loop spans 14 amino acids. CDR1 SNHLY and CDR2 FYNNEI come from the germline V gene. The CDR3 loop is CANSAGTANEKLFF. The CDR3 region has the DNA TGTGCCAACTCGGCCGGGACAGCTAATGAAAAACTGTTTTTT.

The gene calls are TRBV3-1 (or the pseudogene TRBV3-2) and TRBJ1-6; D is unclear. The CDR3 is 18 amino acids. Looked up from germline, CDR1 is LGHDT and CDR2 is YNNKEL (reference sequence). V was clipped by 0 bases and J by 0 bases, with 12 bases between them. The chain's CDR3 is CASSQDRRVSSYNSPLHF. In nucleotides, the CDR3 is TGTGCCAGCAGCCAAGATCGGAGGGTTAGCTCCTATAATTCACCCCTCCACTTT.

The chain has TRBV3-1 (or the pseudogene TRBV3-2) and TRBJ2-1; 8 bases map to TRBD2. CDR1 and CDR2 from the germline V gene are LGHDT and YNNKEL (reference sequence). The CDR3 is 16 residues long. V lost 4 bases, J lost 6 bases, and 11 bases stayed unmatched. The CDR3 protein is CASSLLGAGGFNEQFF. As DNA, the CDR3 is TGTGCCAGCAGCCTCCTGGGGGCGGGAGGATTCAATGAGCAGTTCTTC.